The 31 T cell receptor beta chains given below trace back to one sample, sequenced in a study of cytomegalovirus exposure and HLA in healthy donors. The primer mix had 60 Vbeta and 13 Jbeta primers. Generated by immunoSEQ multiplex PCR, the TCRdb table keeps only in-frame clones and is missing some. This sample has 150,000 to 200,000 clones, with about four fifths found just once. Sequencing was performed on PBMCs. These receptors were collected from a man aged 18-30 years in good health and CMV-seronegative.

The rearrangement links TRBV6-5 to TRBJ1-1, with D possibly matching TRBD1 (5 bases). V lost 4 bases to trimming and J lost 1 base, with 7 bases between them. Germline lookup yields CDR1 MNHEY and CDR2 SVGAGI. The CDR3 contains 13 residues. CDR3 in amino acids: CASSSTGNTEAFF. DNA for the CDR3: TGTGCCAGCAGTTCAACAGGGAACACTGAAGCTTTCTTT.

The V call is TRBV5-6, the J call TRBJ1-6; 8 positions agree with TRBD1. CDR1 is SGHDT, CDR2 YYEEEE, per germline. The CDR3 is made up of 15 amino acids. J was trimmed by 9 bases and V by 0 bases; bases with no gene match: 5. The DNA of the CDR3 is TGTGCCAGCAGCTTGGAACAGGGGGATGGTTCACCCCTCCACTTT. This codes for CASSLEQGDGSPLHF.

This clone appeared a few times. At the DNA level, this CDR3 is encoded by other sequences in the same sample as well. V is TRBV4-2 and J is TRBJ1-1; possible D gene TRBD1, 5 bases. The germline gives CDR1 LGHNA, CDR2 YNFKEQ. The ends were cut back, 1 base at V and 1 base at J, with 13 bases in the middle. This CDR3 region has 16 residues. CDR3 amino acids: CASSQVQGRGNTEAFF. Here the CDR3 DNA reads TGTGCCAGCAGCCAAGTCCAGGGAAGGGGGAACACTGAAGCTTTCTTT.

This clone was seen only a few times. The CDR3 spells CASSPSWDTSLGANVLTF. The CDR3 bases are TGTGCCAGCAGCCCTTCCTGGGACACCTCTCTGGGGGCCAACGTCCTGACTTTC. The chain links TRBV7-2 to TRBJ2-6, with D perhaps matching TRBD1 (6 bases). CDR3 length: 18 residues. Germline V gene lookup returns CDR1 SGHTA and CDR2 FQGNSA. V lost 5 bases and J 4 bases, leaving 21 bases between the germline ends.

This clone appeared a few times. The chain couples TRBV19 to TRBJ2-1; TRBD2 matches at 12 bases. Germline V lookup: CDR1 LNHDA, CDR2 SQIVND (reference sequence). V gave up 5 bases and J gave up 4 bases; unmatched junction bases: 3. The CDR3 contains 15 residues. Here the CDR3 DNA reads TGTGCCAGTAGTTCTAGCGGGAGGGCATACAATGAGCAGTTCTTC. It yields the protein CASSSSGRAYNEQFF.

The V gene is TRBV7-2, the J gene TRBJ2-2; D gene unclear. V lost 2 bases and J lost 2, with 6 bases in between. Looked up from germline, CDR1 is SGHTA and CDR2 is FQGNSA. The CDR3 is 14 amino acids. CDR3 protein: CASSLNLNTGELFF. Here the CDR3 DNA reads TGTGCCAGCAGCTTAAACCTAAACACCGGGGAGCTGTTTTTT.

The chain is built from TRBV28 and TRBJ1-2, with 7 nucleotides matching TRBD1. Germline lookup yields CDR1 MDHEN and CDR2 SYDVKM. This CDR3 is 11 amino acids long. Losses at the gene ends were 10 bases for V and 8 bases for J; bases not matched to a gene: 7. This CDR3 reads CATTGTDGYTF. CDR3 nucleotide sequence: TGTGCCACGACCGGGACAGACGGCTACACCTTC.

The chain links TRBV27 to TRBJ2-7; 11 nucleotides align to TRBD1. Germline V gene sequence: CDR1 MNHEY, CDR2 SMNVEV (reference sequence). Trimming at V came to 8 bases and at J to 3 bases, leaving 9 bases not matched to a gene. The CDR3 loop spans 15 amino acids. CDR3 amino acids: CASRISGQGDYEQYF. CDR3 nucleotides: TGTGCCAGCCGGATTTCGGGACAGGGGGACTACGAGCAGTACTTC.

The chain uses TRBV6-1 and TRBJ1-3, with 8 bases aligning to TRBD1. Trimming cost V 4 bases and J 3 bases; bases outside gene matches: 5. Germline-derived CDR1 and CDR2 are MNHNS and SASEGT. The CDR3 is made up of 15 amino acids. CDR3 DNA sequence: TGTGCCAGCAGTGGCCGGACAGGGCTTGGAAACACCATATATTTT. Encoded protein: CASSGRTGLGNTIYF.

This chain links TRBV18 with TRBJ2-1; TRBD1 is a possible D gene (6 bases). Germline V gives CDR1 KGHSH, CDR2 LQKENI. The CDR3 contains 16 residues. The germline V and J ends were trimmed by 4 bases and 4 bases, with 17 bases remaining between them. The CDR3 nucleotides are TGTGCCAGCTCACGAGACAGGCTTCGGCCTTACAATGAGCAGTTCTTC. It encodes CASSRDRLRPYNEQFF.

The rearrangement links TRBV2 to TRBJ1-2; maybe TRBD1 (6 bases). Germline CDR1 SNHLY, CDR2 FYNNEI. The CDR3 is 14 residues long. V lost 2 bases and J 3 bases, leaving 10 bases between the germline ends. CDR3 sequence reads: CASSETGIDYGYTF. In nucleotides, the CDR3 is TGTGCCAGCAGTGAAACAGGGATTGACTATGGCTACACCTTC.

This clone has a handful of counts. CDR3 amino acids: CARSLPLYNEQFF. CDR3 in DNA: TGTGCCAGAAGCCTACCACTTTACAATGAGCAGTTCTTC. The gene calls are TRBV5-3 and TRBJ2-1; D remains unclear. TRBV5-3 is placed among ORFs of uncertain function. Trimming removed 4 bases from V and 4 bases from J, with 9 bases in between. This CDR3 is 13 amino acids long.

This chain connects TRBV28 to TRBJ1-1, with a tentative D call TRBD1 (5 bases). Germline V gene lookup returns CDR1 MDHEN and CDR2 SYDVKM. Trimming removed 5 bases at V and 5 bases at J, with 12 bases between. The CDR3 has 13 residues. The DNA of the CDR3 is TGTGCCAGCAGTCCCTCGGGGGAAACTGAAGCTTTCTTT. Translated, it gives CASSPSGETEAFF.

The chain has TRBV4-1 and TRBJ2-5, with TRBD2 identical over 10 bases. The CDR3 loop spans 19 amino acids. Germline V gene data show CDR1 as MGHRA and CDR2 as YSYEKL. Trimming at V came to 3 bases and at J to 1 base, leaving 14 bases not matched to a gene. CDR3: CASSHAGLATKTFQETQYF. CDR3 sequence (DNA): TGCGCCAGCAGCCACGCGGGACTAGCGACTAAGACCTTCCAAGAGACCCAGTACTTC.

This chain links TRBV6-5 with TRBJ1-4, with 8 bases lining up with TRBD1. CDR3 length equals 14 residues. V trimming: 6 bases; J trimming: 4 bases; junction bases outside the gene matches: 4. CDR1 MNHEY and CDR2 SVGAGI come from the germline V gene. CDR3 DNA sequence: TGTGCCAGCAGGCGGGACAGGTTTAATGAAAAACTGTTTTTT. This encodes CASRRDRFNEKLFF.

The CDR3 region is CASSLGGGQGADTQYF. The CDR3 DNA sequence: TGTGCCAGCAGCTTAGGTGGGGGACAGGGGGCAGATACGCAGTATTTT. The chain has TRBV7-8 and TRBJ2-3; 11 bases are a match to TRBD1. In germline, CDR1 is SGHVS, CDR2 FQNEAQ. The length of the CDR3 is 16 residues. J was trimmed by 4 bases and V by 1 base; bases with no gene match: 4.

This clone came up a few times. This chain connects TRBV9 to TRBJ1-2; D possibly corresponds to TRBD1 (6 bases). The CDR3 covers 13 residues. Germline values: CDR1 SGDLS, CDR2 YYNGEE. V lost 0 bases and J 8 bases, leaving 11 bases between the germline ends. CDR3 in amino acids: CASSVAGGGGYTF. The CDR3 DNA follows: TGTGCCAGCAGCGTAGCGGGGGGCGGAGGCTACACCTTC.

The V and J genes are TRBV7-6 and TRBJ2-7; TRBD1 matches at 8 bases. The CDR3 runs to 15 residues. The junction had 9 bases not matched to a gene; V was cut back by 5 bases and J by 3 bases. Germline CDR1 SGHVS, CDR2 FNYEAQ. CDR3: CASSPVEQGVYEQYF. Here the CDR3 DNA reads TGTGCCAGCAGCCCCGTGGAACAGGGGGTCTACGAGCAGTACTTC.

V and J are TRBV6-5 and TRBJ1-1; D possibly corresponds to TRBD1 (5 bases). V lost 5 bases to trimming and J lost 10 bases, with 14 bases between them. This CDR3 is 12 amino acids long. The germline gives CDR1 MNHEY, CDR2 SVGAGI. Written as DNA, the CDR3 is TGTGCCAGCAGTCCATGGGGCAGGGCAGCTTTCTTT. Translated, it gives CASSPWGRAAFF.

The CDR3 is CATSYGALTPYEQYF. The CDR3 DNA reads TGTGCCACCAGTTATGGGGCCTTAACCCCCTACGAGCAGTACTTC. This chain uses TRBV15 with TRBJ2-7, with a weak D call TRBD1 (5 bases). V lost 6 bases and J 2 bases, leaving 17 bases between the germline ends. This CDR3 is built from 15 residues. The germline V gene encodes CDR1 LNHNV and CDR2 YYDKDF (reference sequence).

This sequence joins TRBV7-8 and TRBJ2-2; D is possibly TRBD1 (5 bases). From germline, CDR1 is SGHVS and CDR2 FQNEAQ. The length of the CDR3 is 15 residues. The germline V and J ends were trimmed by 3 bases and 6 bases, with 14 bases remaining between them. This CDR3 is CASSLVRVKAGELFF. In nucleotides, the CDR3 is TGTGCCAGCAGCTTGGTCAGGGTAAAGGCCGGGGAGCTGTTTTTT.

This sequence joins TRBV6-5 and TRBJ2-7, with a weak D call TRBD2 (5 bases). CDR3 length: 14 amino acids. Germline loops: CDR1 MNHEY, CDR2 SVGAGI. Trimming took off 5 bases at V and 0 bases at J, with 11 bases between the two ends. CDR3 residues: CASSSGYVSYEQYF. The CDR3 nucleotides are TGTGCCAGCAGTAGCGGATACGTCTCCTACGAGCAGTACTTC.

The V gene is TRBV28, the J gene TRBJ1-4, with TRBD1 matching over 9 bases. The CDR3 totals 15 residues. Germline CDR1 and CDR2: MDHEN and SYDVKM. V gave up 5 bases and J gave up 8 bases; unmatched junction bases: 9. CDR3 protein: CASSPPGTGTEKLFF. DNA for the CDR3: TGTGCCAGCAGTCCCCCCGGGACAGGGACGGAAAAACTGTTTTTT.

The chain uses TRBV5-6 and TRBJ2-5; unclear D gene. Trimming pared 1 base from V and 0 bases from J, leaving 4 bases between. The germline V gene has CDR1 SGHDT and CDR2 YYEEEE. The CDR3 spans 13 residues. The CDR3 region has the DNA TGTGCCAGCAGCTTGCCAGACCAAGAGACCCAGTACTTC. Protein sequence: CASSLPDQETQYF.

Comment on this clone: One junction end does not reproduce the germline sequence, and a read error may be involved. This chain uses TRBV5-4 with TRBJ2-7; TRBD1 might be the D (6 bases). Germline CDR1 reads SGHNT; CDR2 reads YYREEE (reference sequence). This CDR3 region has 15 residues. The CDR3 is CASSFGTSSSYEQHF. The DNA of the CDR3 is TGTGCCAGCAGCTTCGGGACATCGAGCTCCTACGAGCAGCACTTC.

The chain has TRBV15 and TRBJ2-1; TRBD2 matches at 7 bases. Germline trimming cut 4 bases from V and 5 bases from J; bases unmatched to any gene: 8. Germline CDR1 LNHNV, CDR2 YYDKDF (reference sequence). The CDR3 length is 15 residues. The DNA for the CDR3 is TGTGCCACCAGCAAGGCCGGCGGGGGTCACAATGAGCAGTTCTTC. Encoded protein: CATSKAGGGHNEQFF. Full variable domain (remainder filled in from reference TRBV15 and TRBJ2-1): DAMVIQNPRYQVTQFGKPVTLSCSQTLNHNVMYWYQQKSSQAPKLLFHYYDKDFNNEADTPDNFQSRRPNTSFCFLDIRSPGLGDTAMYLCATSKAGGGHNEQFFGPGTRLTVL.

V is TRBV11-2 and J is TRBJ2-2, with a weak D call TRBD2 (5 bases). CDR1 is SGHAT and CDR2 is FQNNGV in the germline V gene. Trimming left V 3 bases short and J 6 bases short, with 11 bases between. The CDR3 contains 14 residues. The CDR3 DNA reads as TGTGCCAGCAGCTTTCGGGGTGGATCCGGGGAGCTGTTTTTT. Protein sequence: CASSFRGGSGELFF.

The chain employs TRBV5-6 and TRBJ1-1; TRBD1 matches at 12 bases. The junction had 10 bases not matched to a gene; V was cut back by 2 bases and J by 5 bases. The CDR3 has 17 amino acids. CDR1 is SGHDT and CDR2 is YYEEEE in the germline V gene. The CDR3 DNA reads as TGTGCCAGCAGCTTTGGGACAGGGGGCCAAATGGGGACTGAAGCTTTCTTT. The encoded protein is CASSFGTGGQMGTEAFF.

This clone appeared a few times. The chain employs TRBV7-2 and TRBJ2-1; tentatively, D is TRBD1 (5 bases). The V gene lost 6 bases and the J gene lost 12 bases, with 18 bases spanning the gap. This CDR3 has 13 amino acids. The germline V gene encodes CDR1 SGHTA and CDR2 FQGNSA. CDR3 nucleotides: TGTGCCAGCAGGACCCGCGAGACAGTAGCGCAGTTCTTC. This sequence encodes CASRTRETVAQFF. Looking up the rest from reference TRBV7-2 and TRBJ2-1 gives the full variable domain: GAGVSQSPSNKVTEKGKDVELRCDPISGHTALYWYRQSLGQGLEFLIYFQGNSAPDKSGLPSDRFSAERTGGSVSTLTIQRTQQEDSAVYLCASRTRETVAQFFGPGTRLTVL.

The chain couples TRBV19 to TRBJ1-2, with a weak D call TRBD1 (5 bases). Germline assignment: CDR1 LNHDA and CDR2 SQIVND (reference sequence). The CDR3 is made up of 14 amino acids. Trimming removed 4 bases at V and 1 base at J, with 10 bases between. Written as DNA, the CDR3 is TGTGCCAGTAGTAAGGCAGGGATTAACTATGGCTACACCTTC. It yields the protein CASSKAGINYGYTF.

This clone has more than one count but fewer than ten. The chain has TRBV7-9 and TRBJ1-1; 7 bases align to TRBD1. This CDR3 has 15 residues. The V gene end was trimmed by 5 bases and the J gene end by 1 base; junction bases not matched to a gene: 7. Germline lookup yields CDR1 SEHNR and CDR2 FQNEAQ (reference sequence). The CDR3 bases are TGTGCCAGCAGCCCCGGGGGACAGCGGAACACTGAAGCTTTCTTT. This sequence encodes CASSPGGQRNTEAFF.